One T cell receptor beta chain is described in this entry. The antigen remains unidentified. These data are taken from a study of T cells expressing NK-cell markers. Study-wide findings and caveats: Of the CD8+ T cell pool in over 5 donors, about 1.0-7.0% was accounted for by dominant NKG2C+ clonotypes.

TCRdb re-called the 5' RACE reads and shows each CDR3 protein once, DNA omitted. The sample table includes 200,000 to 300,000 distinct CDR3 sequences. This CDR3 comprises 16 residues. The chain links TRBV12-3 or TRBV12-4 to TRBJ2-3; TCRdb names TRBD1, which stays unverified in the absence of DNA. The sequenced sample consisted of blood T cells: a sorted CD56 or NKG2C T cell subset, CD4+ or CD8+ T cells, or bulk PBMC T cells (not recorded which). This receptor was identified in a woman aged 18 to 75 in good health. CDR3 sequence: CASSFPQQGILNTQYF.